This is a list of T cell receptor beta chains from one sample in a study of OX40 agonist ivuxolimab in advanced cancers. The data were produced by immunoSEQ multiplex PCR, yet TCRdb's version contains in-frame clones alone and is incomplete. The table shows some 13,000 clones, with 93% occurring only once. The sequencing here drew on CD4+ or CD8+ T cells sorted from blood, taken in a trial of the OX40 agonist ivuxolimab. These receptors came from an adult with an advanced solid tumor such as melanoma, head and neck, liver or kidney cancer. Both conserved end residues are part of each CDR3. Fields, in order: CDR3 DNA, CDR3 protein, V gene, J gene, D gene, clone size. D genes are given only for firm matches. Clone size is given for some rows only: seen once, a few or many times, or a class if the clone is expanded.

CDR3nt: TGCAGCGCCGGGGAGGGGTCTGAAGCTTTCTTT
CDR3aa: CSAGEGSEAFF
v_gene: TRBV29-1
j_gene: TRBJ1-1
d_gene: .
abundance: .

CDR3nt: TGTGCCACCACCGGGGGATACACAGATACGCAGTATTTT
CDR3aa: CATTGGYTDTQYF
v_gene: TRBV5-5
j_gene: TRBJ2-3
d_gene: .
abundance: .

CDR3nt: TGCGCCAGCGCACCGGGGGGGGGCTATGGCTACACCTTC
CDR3aa: CASAPGGGYGYTF
v_gene: TRBV10-1
j_gene: TRBJ1-2
d_gene: .
abundance: .

CDR3nt: TGTGCTAGTGTCGAAGGGATCTCTGGAAACACCATATATTTT
CDR3aa: CASVEGISGNTIYF
v_gene: TRBV12-5
j_gene: TRBJ1-3
d_gene: .
abundance: .

CDR3nt: TGTGCCAGCAGCTTAAGACCCAGTGGCACTCATGAGCAGTACTTC
CDR3aa: CASSLRPSGTHEQYF
v_gene: TRBV7-3
j_gene: TRBJ2-7
d_gene: .
abundance: .

CDR3nt: TGTGCCAGCCTACACCATTCCGACAATGAGCAGTTCTTC
CDR3aa: CASLHHSDNEQFF
v_gene: TRBV21-1
j_gene: TRBJ2-1
d_gene: .
abundance: .

CDR3nt: TGTGCCAGCAGCGTAGGGTCAGGGGGCGATCAGCCCCAGCATTTT
CDR3aa: CASSVGSGGDQPQHF
v_gene: TRBV9
j_gene: TRBJ1-5
d_gene: TRBD1
abundance: .

CDR3nt: TGTGCCAGTAGTGCCGGGACAGGGGAAACCTACGAGCAGTACTTC
CDR3aa: CASSAGTGETYEQYF
v_gene: TRBV19
j_gene: TRBJ2-7
d_gene: TRBD1
abundance: .

CDR3nt: TGTGCCTGGAGTGAACAGGGGAACTATGGCTACACCTTC
CDR3aa: CAWSEQGNYGYTF
v_gene: TRBV30
j_gene: TRBJ1-2
d_gene: TRBD1
abundance: .

CDR3nt: TGTGCCAGCAGCTCTACTGTGGGCACAGATACGCAGTATTTT
CDR3aa: CASSSTVGTDTQYF
v_gene: TRBV5-6
j_gene: TRBJ2-3
d_gene: .
abundance: .

CDR3nt: TGTGCCAGCAGTTATGGGACTAGCAGACTATACGAGCAGTACTTC
CDR3aa: CASSYGTSRLYEQYF
v_gene: TRBV6-5
j_gene: TRBJ2-7
d_gene: TRBD2
abundance: .

CDR3nt: TGTGCCAGCAGCTTAGAGGTGGGGGCGACTGGAAACACCATATATTTT
CDR3aa: CASSLEVGATGNTIYF
v_gene: TRBV7-6
j_gene: TRBJ1-3
d_gene: .
abundance: .

CDR3nt: TGTGCCAGCAGCGTAGGGGTTCCACCCCTCCACTTT
CDR3aa: CASSVGVPPLHF
v_gene: TRBV9
j_gene: TRBJ1-6
d_gene: .
abundance: .

CDR3nt: TGCAGCGTTCGACAGTCCTACGAGCAGTACTTC
CDR3aa: CSVRQSYEQYF
v_gene: TRBV29-1
j_gene: TRBJ2-7
d_gene: .
abundance: .

CDR3nt: TGTGCCAGCAGTTCCACAGCGACTAGCGGGTACTACAATGAGCAGTTCTTC
CDR3aa: CASSSTATSGYYNEQFF
v_gene: TRBV27
j_gene: TRBJ2-1
d_gene: TRBD2
abundance: .

CDR3nt: TGTGCCACCTCGTCAACAGCCTACGAGCAGTACTTC
CDR3aa: CATSSTAYEQYF
v_gene: TRBV28
j_gene: TRBJ2-7
d_gene: .
abundance: .

CDR3nt: TGTGCCAGTGGAGTCGGGGGGGCCTACAATGAGCAGTTCTTC
CDR3aa: CASGVGGAYNEQFF
v_gene: TRBV6-5
j_gene: TRBJ2-1
d_gene: TRBD2
abundance: once

CDR3nt: TGCGCCAGCAGCCCGGGACTAGCGGGAGGGCCCGACACCGGGGAGCTGTTTTTT
CDR3aa: CASSPGLAGGPDTGELFF
v_gene: TRBV4-3
j_gene: TRBJ2-2
d_gene: TRBD2
abundance: .

CDR3nt: TGTGCCAGAAGCTTGTCAAGCTTCACAGATACGCAGTATTTT
CDR3aa: CARSLSSFTDTQYF
v_gene: TRBV5-3
j_gene: TRBJ2-3
d_gene: .
abundance: .

CDR3nt: TGTGCCAGCAGTACGCCGACAGGGGGCGAAACCTATGGCTACACCTTC
CDR3aa: CASSTPTGGETYGYTF
v_gene: TRBV28
j_gene: TRBJ1-2
d_gene: TRBD1
abundance: .

CDR3nt: TGCGCCAGCAGCCAAGAAGTCCCCAGCGGTGAGCAGTTCTTC
CDR3aa: CASSQEVPSGEQFF
v_gene: TRBV4-1
j_gene: TRBJ2-1
d_gene: .
abundance: .

CDR3nt: TGTGCCAGCAGTTTATTTGGCTTTGGCTCCTACAATGAGCAGTTCTTC
CDR3aa: CASSLFGFGSYNEQFF
v_gene: TRBV27
j_gene: TRBJ2-1
d_gene: .
abundance: .

CDR3nt: TGTGCCAGCAGCTTAGGCCAGGACTCCTACGAGCAGTACTTC
CDR3aa: CASSLGQDSYEQYF
v_gene: TRBV7-6
j_gene: TRBJ2-7
d_gene: .
abundance: .

CDR3nt: TGTGCCAGCAGCCCTCTAGGGGGTGCCTACGAGCAGTACTTC
CDR3aa: CASSPLGGAYEQYF
v_gene: TRBV7-3
j_gene: TRBJ2-7
d_gene: .
abundance: .

CDR3nt: TGTGCCAGTAGTTACGCGGGTGAGCAGTTCTTC
CDR3aa: CASSYAGEQFF
v_gene: TRBV19
j_gene: TRBJ2-1
d_gene: .
abundance: .

CDR3nt: TGTGCCAGCAAGGGACCGGGACTAGCGGGGGCCGGCTCCTACAATGAGCAGTTCTTC
CDR3aa: CASKGPGLAGAGSYNEQFF
v_gene: TRBV2
j_gene: TRBJ2-1
d_gene: TRBD2
abundance: .

CDR3nt: TGTGCCAGCAGCCCGGGACAACTTTATGGCTACACCTTC
CDR3aa: CASSPGQLYGYTF
v_gene: TRBV28
j_gene: TRBJ1-2
d_gene: .
abundance: few

CDR3nt: TGTGCCAGCAGCCTACAGGGTACGTTAGAGACCCAGTACTTC
CDR3aa: CASSLQGTLETQYF
v_gene: TRBV9
j_gene: TRBJ2-5
d_gene: .
abundance: .

CDR3nt: TGTGCCTGGAGGTTCCCAGGGGCGAATCAGCCCCAGCATTTT
CDR3aa: CAWRFPGANQPQHF
v_gene: TRBV30
j_gene: TRBJ1-5
d_gene: .
abundance: once

CDR3nt: TGTGCCAGCAGCTCTAGCGGCGGCTCCTACGAGCAGTACTTC
CDR3aa: CASSSSGGSYEQYF
v_gene: TRBV7-8
j_gene: TRBJ2-7
d_gene: TRBD2
abundance: .

CDR3nt: TGTGCCAGCCGCCCCGGGACACAGAACACTGAAGCTTTCTTT
CDR3aa: CASRPGTQNTEAFF
v_gene: TRBV7-9
j_gene: TRBJ1-1
d_gene: .
abundance: .

CDR3nt: TGTGCCAGTAGAAGCGTAGCCTTTGGATATACGCAGTATTTT
CDR3aa: CASRSVAFGYTQYF
v_gene: TRBV19
j_gene: TRBJ2-3
d_gene: .
abundance: .

CDR3nt: TGCGCCAGCAGCTTTACAGGGGGCTCCTCCTACGAGCAGTACTTC
CDR3aa: CASSFTGGSSYEQYF
v_gene: TRBV5-1
j_gene: TRBJ2-7
d_gene: TRBD1
abundance: .